This TCR beta chain was sequenced for a study of patients and donors after allogeneic stem cell transplantation. TCRdb called the RT-PCR reads again in MiXCR, with one record for every CDR3 protein. The sample comprises approximately 410,000 distinct CDR3 sequences, 16% of which are singletons, and 6.5% to 7.5% rests with the top ten. The V segment lost 3 bases and the J segment 1 base; nucleotides outside the gene matches: 0. CDR3 length: 12 amino acids. Looked up from germline, CDR1 is DFQATT and CDR2 is SNEGSKA (reference sequence). The genes are TRBV20-1 and TRBJ2-7; 7 bases match TRBD2. Sequenced: blood, either unsorted or a sorted T cell fraction (not recorded which). The TCR comes from a human donor who was either an allogeneic HSCT recipient or a stem cell or donor lymphocyte infusion donor (not recorded which). It is not recorded whose cells these are; they may come from a transplant donor. The CDR3 loop reads CSARRESYEQYF. In DNA form, the CDR3 reads TGCAGTGCTAGGCGGGAGTCCTACGAGCAGTACTTC.